These T cell receptor beta chains were read from a single sample in a study of blood T cell repertoires in COVID-19. Using immunoSEQ multiplex PCR, the repertoire was profiled, and TCRdb retains in-frame clones only, with some absent. The sample yields about 190,000 clones, around 80% seen once. Sequenced sample: peripheral blood. These receptors were taken from a young man with active or convalescent COVID-19. CDR3s include the opening cysteine and the closing phenylalanine or tryptophan.

j_gene,v_gene,CDR3aa
TRBJ1-3,TRBV3-1/TRBV3-2,CASSQRGLFDTRNTIYF
TRBJ1-5,TRBV7-2,CASSPSGTGHQPQHF
TRBJ2-3,TRBV14,CASSQDRSTGWVTDTQYF
TRBJ1-2,TRBV6-6,CASSWRGGYTF
TRBJ1-1,TRBV10-3,CAIRKQGMNTEAFF
TRBJ2-1,TRBV25-1,CASWTSTNEQFF
TRBJ2-5,TRBV27,CASSFLGTGGLETQYF
TRBJ1-5,TRBV28,CASKEGSPNQPQHF
TRBJ1-3,TRBV6-5,CASKGTGSGNTIYF
TRBJ1-5,TRBV24-1,CATGQGAGQPQHF
TRBJ2-1,TRBV7-9,CASVISSGQGIDEQFF
TRBJ1-1,TRBV21-1,CASSVLPRDTKNTEAFF
TRBJ2-7,TRBV29-1,CSVLGGGSYEQYF
TRBJ1-1,TRBV3-1/TRBV3-2,CASSHGHTKRPNTEAFF
TRBJ1-5,TRBV5-1,CASSFEGGANQPQHF
TRBJ1-2,TRBV19,CASTGPREGYTF
TRBJ2-3,TRBV20-1,CSAEHGDTQYF